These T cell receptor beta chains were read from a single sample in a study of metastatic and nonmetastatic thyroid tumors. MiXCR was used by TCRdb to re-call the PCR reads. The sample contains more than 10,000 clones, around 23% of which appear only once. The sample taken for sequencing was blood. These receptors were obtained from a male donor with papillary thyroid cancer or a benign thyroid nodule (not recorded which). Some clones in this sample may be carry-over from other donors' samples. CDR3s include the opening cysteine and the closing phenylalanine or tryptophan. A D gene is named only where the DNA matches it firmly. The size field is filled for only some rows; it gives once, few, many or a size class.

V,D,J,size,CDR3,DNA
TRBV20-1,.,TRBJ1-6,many,CSARDGQSSSPLHF,TGCAGTGCTAGAGATGGGCAGTCTTCTTCACCCCTCCACTTT
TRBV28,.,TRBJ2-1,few,CASSSQSGLHSYNEQFF,TGTGCCAGCAGCTCTCAGTCGGGACTCCACTCCTACAATGAGCAGTTCTTC
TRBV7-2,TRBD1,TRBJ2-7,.,CASSLAFQGADEQYF,TGTGCCAGCAGCTTAGCGTTTCAGGGGGCCGACGAGCAGTACTTC
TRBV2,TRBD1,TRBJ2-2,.,CASKRTGETGELFF,TGTGCCAGCAAAAGGACAGGGGAAACCGGGGAGCTGTTTTTT
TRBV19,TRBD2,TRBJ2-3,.,CASSMGLAGTDTQYF,TGTGCCAGTAGTATGGGACTAGCGGGCACAGATACGCAGTATTTT
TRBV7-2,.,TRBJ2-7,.,CASSLERYEQYF,TGTGCCAGCAGCTTAGAGCGGTACGAGCAGTACTTC
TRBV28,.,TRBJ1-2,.,CASSRIYPGRKGYTF,TGTGCCAGCAGCCGGATATACCCTGGACGGAAAGGCTACACCTTC
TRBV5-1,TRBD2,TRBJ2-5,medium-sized,CASSLMGGLAGSETQYF,TGCGCCAGCAGCTTGATGGGGGGACTAGCGGGATCAGAGACCCAGTACTTC
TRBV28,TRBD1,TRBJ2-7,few,CASRPTGGAYEQYF,TGTGCCAGCAGGCCGACAGGGGGCGCCTACGAGCAGTACTTC
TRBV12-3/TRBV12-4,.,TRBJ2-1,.,CASSENFNRLGRNEQFF,TGTGCCAGCAGTGAAAATTTTAATAGGTTGGGGAGGAATGAGCAGTTCTTC
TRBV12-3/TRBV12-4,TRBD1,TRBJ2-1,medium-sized,CASRQTGGDYNEQFF,TGTGCCAGCAGACAAACAGGGGGTGACTACAATGAGCAGTTCTTC
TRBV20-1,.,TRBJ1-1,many,CSARGGRHRDTEAFF,TGCAGTGCTAGAGGTGGGCGCCATAGAGACACTGAAGCTTTCTTT
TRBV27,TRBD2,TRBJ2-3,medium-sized,CATLSGTSGRVPYF,TGTGCCACCTTATCCGGGACTAGCGGGAGGGTCCCCTATTTT
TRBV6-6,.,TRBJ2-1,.,CASSYSGGTSYNEQFF,TGTGCCAGCAGTTACTCCGGCGGCACCTCCTACAATGAGCAGTTCTTC
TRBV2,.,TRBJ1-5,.,CASKKTGSPNQPQHF,TGTGCCAGCAAGAAGACAGGATCCCCCAATCAGCCCCAGCATTTT
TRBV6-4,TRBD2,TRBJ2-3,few,CASKASGIETDTQYF,TGTGCCAGCAAGGCTAGCGGGATCGAGACAGATACGCAGTATTTT
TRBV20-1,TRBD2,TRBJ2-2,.,CSASGVAGGITGELFF,TGCAGTGCTAGTGGGGTAGCGGGAGGGATCACCGGGGAGCTGTTTTTT
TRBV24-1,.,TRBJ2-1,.,CATSEQSGAYNEQFF,TGTGCCACCAGTGAGCAATCAGGGGCCTACAATGAGCAGTTCTTC
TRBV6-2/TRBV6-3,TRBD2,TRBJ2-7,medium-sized,CASRTSGYEQYF,TGTGCCAGCAGGACTAGCGGTTACGAGCAGTACTTC
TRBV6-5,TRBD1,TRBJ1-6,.,CASSYTGTGGSPLHF,TGTGCCAGCAGTTACACCGGGACAGGGGGTTCACCCCTCCACTTT
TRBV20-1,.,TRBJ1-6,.,CSARDGRENLNSPLHF,TGCAGTGCTAGAGATGGCAGGGAGAATCTTAATTCACCCCTCCACTTT
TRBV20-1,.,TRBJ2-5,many,CSARALQGTQYF,TGCAGTGCTCGCGCACTCCAAGGGACCCAGTACTTC
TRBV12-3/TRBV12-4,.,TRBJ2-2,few,CASSLYSAGELFF,TGTGCCAGCAGTCTGTACAGCGCCGGGGAGCTGTTTTTT
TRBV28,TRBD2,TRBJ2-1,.,CASSLSLAGVYNEQFF,TGTGCCAGCAGTTTATCCCTAGCGGGAGTCTACAATGAGCAGTTCTTC
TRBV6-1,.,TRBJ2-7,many,CASRMGLGNYEQYF,TGTGCCAGCAGGATGGGGCTGGGCAACTACGAGCAGTACTTC
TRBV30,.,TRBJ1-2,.,CAWSWRTGRISSYGYTF,TGTGCCTGGAGTTGGCGTACAGGGCGGATCTCGTCTTATGGCTACACCTTC
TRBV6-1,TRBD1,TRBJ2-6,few,CASSPGTGFNVLTF,TGTGCCAGCAGCCCCGGGACAGGTTTTAACGTCCTGACTTTC
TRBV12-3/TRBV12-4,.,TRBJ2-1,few,CASSYTGPNEQFF,TGTGCCAGCAGTTATACAGGGCCCAATGAGCAGTTCTTC
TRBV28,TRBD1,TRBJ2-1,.,CASSLKGAGHEQFF,TGTGCCAGCAGTTTAAAGGGGGCTGGCCATGAGCAGTTCTTC
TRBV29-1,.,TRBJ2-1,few,CSVNSQEQFF,TGCAGCGTTAATAGCCAAGAGCAGTTCTTC
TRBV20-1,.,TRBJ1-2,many,CSARSVDGYGYTF,TGCAGTGCCCGTAGTGTGGATGGTTATGGCTACACCTTC
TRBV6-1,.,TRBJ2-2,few,CASKQGNTGELFF,TGTGCCAGCAAACAGGGGAACACCGGGGAGCTGTTTTTT
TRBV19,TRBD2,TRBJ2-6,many,CASSTGRLAALSGANVLTF,TGTGCCAGTAGCACTGGGAGACTAGCGGCCCTCTCTGGGGCCAACGTCCTGACTTTC
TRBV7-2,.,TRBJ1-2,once,CASSLGQNYGYTF,TGTGCCAGCAGCTTAGGGCAGAACTATGGCTACACCTTC
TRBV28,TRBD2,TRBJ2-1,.,CASSLPSGSPLYEQFF,TGTGCCAGCAGTTTGCCGAGCGGGAGCCCCCTATACGAGCAGTTCTTC
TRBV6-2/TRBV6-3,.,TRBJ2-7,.,CASSKTEVYEQYF,TGTGCCAGCAGTAAAACAGAAGTCTACGAGCAGTACTTC
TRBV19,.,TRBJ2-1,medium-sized,CASSIGGGRGEQFF,TGTGCCAGTAGTATAGGTGGGGGGCGAGGTGAGCAGTTCTTC
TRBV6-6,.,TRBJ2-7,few,CASSYGASSYDQYF,TGTGCCAGCAGTTACGGGGCGAGCTCCTACGATCAGTACTTC
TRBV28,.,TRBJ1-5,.,CASTPQWGLPQHF,TGTGCCAGCACCCCTCAGTGGGGGCTGCCCCAGCATTTT
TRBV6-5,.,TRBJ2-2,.,CATSSGANTGELFF,TGTGCCACCAGTTCAGGGGCGAACACCGGGGAGCTGTTTTTT